This TCR beta chain emerged from a study of neurological immune-mediated disorders. Study-wide points: Multiple sclerosis patients had less TCR clonal expansion than even healthy controls, unlike HTLV-1-associated myelopathy. No expanded-clone CDR3 amino acid sequence recurred across subjects, suggesting private TCR-beta repertoires.

This clonotype was observed many times. Its target is unknown. The unsorted libraries originated from 2 million PBMCs that had been stored at -80 C. The cDNA was synthesized by means of template-switch 5'RACE, which was carried out with 10-nucleotide random UMIs. TCRdb ran MiXCR on the 5' RACE reads and lists one entry per CDR3 protein. The sample yields around 27,000 distinct CDR3 sequences, roughly 14% seen once. CDR1 and CDR2 (germline): DFQATT, SNEGSKA (reference sequence). Trimming stripped 6 bases from V and 0 bases from J, with 14 bases between. The CDR3 is 15 amino acids. The sample comprised PBMCs. This chain connects TRBV20-1 to TRBJ1-4; D unclear. The sequence was collected from a man between 70 and 80 years old in good health. The CDR3 spells CSARLTGATNEKLFF. The CDR3 DNA follows: TGCAGTGCCCGATTGACGGGTGCAACTAATGAAAAACTGTTTTTT.